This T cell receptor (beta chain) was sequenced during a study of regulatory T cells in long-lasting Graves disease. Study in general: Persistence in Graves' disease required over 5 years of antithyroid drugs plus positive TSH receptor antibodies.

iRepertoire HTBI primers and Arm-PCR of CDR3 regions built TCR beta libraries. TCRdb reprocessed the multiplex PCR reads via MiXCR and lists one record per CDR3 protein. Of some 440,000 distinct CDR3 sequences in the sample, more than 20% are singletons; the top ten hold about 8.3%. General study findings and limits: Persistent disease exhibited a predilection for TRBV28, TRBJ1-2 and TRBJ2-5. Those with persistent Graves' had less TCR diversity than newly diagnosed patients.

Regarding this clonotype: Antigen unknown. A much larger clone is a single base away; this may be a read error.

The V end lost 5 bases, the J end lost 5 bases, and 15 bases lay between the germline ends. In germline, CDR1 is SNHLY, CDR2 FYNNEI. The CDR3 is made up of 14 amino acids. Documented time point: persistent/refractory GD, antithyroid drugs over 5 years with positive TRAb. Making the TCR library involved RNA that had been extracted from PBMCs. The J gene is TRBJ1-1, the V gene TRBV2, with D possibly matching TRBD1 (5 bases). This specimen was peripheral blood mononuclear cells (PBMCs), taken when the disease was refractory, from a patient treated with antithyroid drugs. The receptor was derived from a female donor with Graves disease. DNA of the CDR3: TGTGCCAGCAGTCGGGACGGGGGTTGGACTGAAGCTTTCTTT. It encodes CASSRDGGWTEAFF.